Listed below are T cell receptor beta chains from one sample, sequenced in a study of T cell repertoires in cytomegalovirus infection. TCRdb used MiXCR to reprocess the reads, holding one entry per CDR3 protein. In the table there are more than 300,000 distinct CDR3 sequences, about 32% of which are singletons. No antigens are known for them. Sequences were derived from cultured PBMCs, sampled from culture after CMV antigen stimulation. The receptors here all came from a human donor in good health (CMV status not recorded). Some clones in this sample may be carry-over from other donors' samples. Each CDR3 is given with its conserved first and last residue. D genes are given only for firm matches. Rows may omit the clone size; those that give it use once, few, many or a size class.

d_call: -; j_call: TRBJ2-7; v_call: TRBV4-3; clone_size: -; cdr3_nt: TGCGCCAGCAGCCAAGATTCGGGCGGCTCCGGTAGCTCCTACGAGCAGTACTTC; cdr3_aa: CASSQDSGGSGSSYEQYF
d_call: -; j_call: TRBJ1-5; v_call: TRBV12-3/TRBV12-4; clone_size: few; cdr3_nt: TGTGCCAGCAGTTTCGACAGTTCTCAGCCCCAGCATTTT; cdr3_aa: CASSFDSSQPQHF
d_call: TRBD2; j_call: TRBJ2-3; v_call: TRBV7-2; clone_size: many; cdr3_nt: TGTGCCAGCAGCCGAACCGGACTAGCGGGATACTCAGATACGCAGTATTTT; cdr3_aa: CASSRTGLAGYSDTQYF
d_call: TRBD2; j_call: TRBJ2-1; v_call: TRBV6-5; clone_size: -; cdr3_nt: TGTGCCAGCACCCGTGGAACTAGCGGGAGCAATGAGCAGTTCTTC; cdr3_aa: CASTRGTSGSNEQFF
d_call: -; j_call: TRBJ1-2; v_call: TRBV5-1; clone_size: -; cdr3_nt: TGCGCCAGCAGCTTGGAGAGGAAAAACTATGGCTACACCTTC; cdr3_aa: CASSLERKNYGYTF
d_call: -; j_call: TRBJ2-7; v_call: TRBV10-3; clone_size: -; cdr3_nt: TGTGCCATCAGGGACTCCTACGAGCAGTACTTC; cdr3_aa: CAIRDSYEQYF
d_call: TRBD2; j_call: TRBJ2-7; v_call: TRBV6-2/TRBV6-3; clone_size: few; cdr3_nt: TGTGCCAGCAGGAGGCTAGCGGGAGTGGAAGAGCAGTACTTC; cdr3_aa: CASRRLAGVEEQYF
d_call: -; j_call: TRBJ2-1; v_call: TRBV2; clone_size: -; cdr3_nt: TGTGCCAGCAGGGCCCCCCGGGAGTATGAGCAGTTCTTC; cdr3_aa: CASRAPREYEQFF
d_call: -; j_call: TRBJ2-5; v_call: TRBV12-3/TRBV12-4; clone_size: -; cdr3_nt: TGTGCCAGCAGTACGCTTGGGCAAGAGACCCAGTACTTC; cdr3_aa: CASSTLGQETQYF
d_call: -; j_call: TRBJ2-3; v_call: TRBV5-4; clone_size: -; cdr3_nt: TGTGCCAGCAGCTTTTTTTTTCGGCAACTCACAGATACGCAGTATTTT; cdr3_aa: CASSFFFRQLTDTQYF
d_call: -; j_call: TRBJ1-2; v_call: TRBV7-8; clone_size: -; cdr3_nt: TGTGCCAGCAGCTCGGGGTTTGAGGGAGCTTGGTATGGCTACACCTTC; cdr3_aa: CASSSGFEGAWYGYTF
d_call: TRBD1; j_call: TRBJ1-2; v_call: TRBV4-1; clone_size: -; cdr3_nt: TGCGCCAGCAGCCAAGAGAAGGGGGCGAACTATGGCTACACCTTC; cdr3_aa: CASSQEKGANYGYTF
d_call: -; j_call: TRBJ2-1; v_call: TRBV12-3/TRBV12-4; clone_size: few; cdr3_nt: TGTGCCAGCTTCGGCGGGGAAGAGCAGTTCTTC; cdr3_aa: CASFGGEEQFF
d_call: -; j_call: TRBJ2-1; v_call: TRBV11-2; clone_size: -; cdr3_nt: TGTGCCAGCAGCTTAGATTTGGCCTACCCCAATGAGCAGTTCTTC; cdr3_aa: CASSLDLAYPNEQFF
d_call: -; j_call: TRBJ1-1; v_call: TRBV7-8; clone_size: -; cdr3_nt: TGTGCCACCAATGAAAATGGATACAATACTGAAGCTTTCTTT; cdr3_aa: CATNENGYNTEAFF
d_call: -; j_call: TRBJ1-5; v_call: TRBV27; clone_size: -; cdr3_nt: TGTGCCAGCAGTACCCGGGAGGCCAGCAATCAGCCCCAGCATTTT; cdr3_aa: CASSTREASNQPQHF
d_call: TRBD2; j_call: TRBJ2-7; v_call: TRBV7-9; clone_size: few; cdr3_nt: TGTGCCAGCAGCCCTCCTATAGCGGGACCTTACTACGAGCAGTACTTC; cdr3_aa: CASSPPIAGPYYEQYF
d_call: TRBD1; j_call: TRBJ2-3; v_call: TRBV28; clone_size: -; cdr3_nt: TGTGCCAGCAGTCTCCCCCGCGACAGGGAACTACTCACAGATACGCAGTATTTT; cdr3_aa: CASSLPRDRELLTDTQYF
d_call: TRBD2; j_call: TRBJ2-1; v_call: TRBV7-6; clone_size: many; cdr3_nt: TGTGCCAGCAGCTTATATCGGCCTAGCGGGATTTCCTACAATGAGCAGTTCTTC; cdr3_aa: CASSLYRPSGISYNEQFF
d_call: -; j_call: TRBJ1-5; v_call: TRBV28; clone_size: -; cdr3_nt: TGTGCCAGCAGTTTCGGGACATTAGGCAATCAGCCCCAGCATTTT; cdr3_aa: CASSFGTLGNQPQHF
d_call: -; j_call: TRBJ2-1; v_call: TRBV20-1; clone_size: once; cdr3_nt: TGCAGTGCTAGAGCCCGCCACTCCTACAATGAGCAGTTCTTC; cdr3_aa: CSARARHSYNEQFF
d_call: -; j_call: TRBJ1-1; v_call: TRBV7-2; clone_size: few; cdr3_nt: TGTGCCAGCAGCTTTGCGGCAACTTCGAACACTGAAGCTTTCTTT; cdr3_aa: CASSFAATSNTEAFF
d_call: -; j_call: TRBJ2-1; v_call: TRBV11-3; clone_size: -; cdr3_nt: TGTGCCAGCACCGAAGGAGCGGGTAACAATGAGCAGTTCTTC; cdr3_aa: CASTEGAGNNEQFF
d_call: -; j_call: TRBJ1-2; v_call: TRBV19; clone_size: -; cdr3_nt: TGTGCCAGTAGTATAGGACAGCCAAACTATGGCTACACCTTC; cdr3_aa: CASSIGQPNYGYTF
d_call: TRBD1; j_call: TRBJ1-1; v_call: TRBV19; clone_size: -; cdr3_nt: TGTGCCAGTAGTAAGGACAGGGGAAGTGAAGCTTTCTTT; cdr3_aa: CASSKDRGSEAFF
d_call: -; j_call: TRBJ1-1; v_call: TRBV6-5; clone_size: -; cdr3_nt: TGTGCCAGCAAGGGTATGAACACTGAAGCTTTCTTT; cdr3_aa: CASKGMNTEAFF
d_call: -; j_call: TRBJ2-1; v_call: TRBV7-2; clone_size: many; cdr3_nt: TGTGCCAGCAGCTTAGGTTCAGGGGTCTACAATGAGCAGTTCTTC; cdr3_aa: CASSLGSGVYNEQFF
d_call: -; j_call: TRBJ2-2; v_call: TRBV4-3; clone_size: -; cdr3_nt: TGCGCCAGCAGCCAAGATAGCCTGGGGGCCGGGGAGCTGTTTTTT; cdr3_aa: CASSQDSLGAGELFF
d_call: -; j_call: TRBJ1-1; v_call: TRBV7-2; clone_size: many; cdr3_nt: TGTGCCAGCAGCTTCGACAGCGGGAACACTGAAGCTTTCTTT; cdr3_aa: CASSFDSGNTEAFF
d_call: TRBD2; j_call: TRBJ2-3; v_call: TRBV7-2; clone_size: many; cdr3_nt: TGTGCCAGCAGCGACCGACTAGCGGGCTTGGATACGCAGTATTTT; cdr3_aa: CASSDRLAGLDTQYF
d_call: TRBD2; j_call: TRBJ2-1; v_call: TRBV19; clone_size: -; cdr3_nt: TGTGCCAGTAGTACGACTAGCGGGGGCCACAATGAGCAGTTCTTC; cdr3_aa: CASSTTSGGHNEQFF
d_call: TRBD2; j_call: TRBJ2-2; v_call: TRBV6-1; clone_size: -; cdr3_nt: TGTGCCAGCGTTCACGCGCGGGAGTACCGGGAGCTGTTTTTT; cdr3_aa: CASVHAREYRELFF
d_call: TRBD1; j_call: TRBJ2-3; v_call: TRBV5-1; clone_size: -; cdr3_nt: TGCGCCAGCAGCTGGGGACAGCCGAGGGATACGCAGTATTTT; cdr3_aa: CASSWGQPRDTQYF
d_call: TRBD1; j_call: TRBJ2-7; v_call: TRBV20-1; clone_size: -; cdr3_nt: TGCAGTGCGCGCCCCCCACAGGGGGCCTACGAGCAGTACTTC; cdr3_aa: CSARPPQGAYEQYF
d_call: -; j_call: TRBJ1-1; v_call: TRBV7-8; clone_size: -; cdr3_nt: TGTGCCAGCAGCTTCGAAGGTAGAGGACGGATGAACACTGAAGCTTTCTTT; cdr3_aa: CASSFEGRGRMNTEAFF